This T cell receptor (beta chain) emerged from a study of T cells in Graves' hyperthyroidism and ophthalmopathy. This clonotype was counted many times. What was amplified from RNA transcripts were TCR beta CDR3 regions. First-round RT-PCR of the TCR CDR3 relied on the HTBI primer set. MiXCR, run by TCRdb on the multiplex PCR reads, gives a single entry per CDR3 protein. In the table there are about half a million distinct CDR3 sequences, around 21% of which are singletons. The sample was blood. This clonotype was obtained from a man aged 18-30 years with Graves' hyperthyroidism.

As DNA, the CDR3 is TGTGCCAGCAGCTTAGTTGTTCAGGACGAGCAGTACTTC. Translating gives CASSLVVQDEQYF. The rearrangement uses TRBV11-2 and TRBJ2-7, with D uncertain. Between the trimmed V and J ends, which lost 1 base and 5 bases, there was a span of 9 bases. Germline values: CDR1 SGHAT, CDR2 FQNNGV. The CDR3 has 13 amino acids.